This TCR beta chain is drawn from a study of cytomegalovirus exposure and HLA in healthy donors. Study context: In terms of ancestry, the Caucasian-associated cluster contained roughly 80% of the roughly 400 genotyped donors.

It was with 60 Vbeta and 13 Jbeta primers that the PCR ran. Profiled with immunoSEQ multiplex PCR; TCRdb holds only in-frame clones, not every one. The table has around 170,000 clones, about 78% seen once. A remark on this clone: No antigen is known for it.

Study-wide points: The productive fraction for most TCR beta V segments was about 87% or about 30% in an earlier analysis. Analysis performed later showed TCR beta chains linked to HLA being more clonally expanded than equally common others.

This receptor was taken from a man between 60 and 70 years old in good health and CMV-seronegative. Source material: PBMCs.

CDR3 DNA sequence: TGTGCCAGCAGCGTAAGGCAGGCTAGCACAGATACGCAGTATTTT. Its protein product is CASSVRQASTDTQYF. The gene calls are TRBV9 and TRBJ2-3; D ambiguous. The V end was cut by 1 base, the J end by 0 bases, with 9 bases between. This CDR3 has 15 residues. The germline V gene encodes CDR1 SGDLS and CDR2 YYNGEE. Based on the CDR3 plus reference TRBV9 and TRBJ2-3, the full variable domain is DSGVTQTPKHLITATGQRVTLRCSPRSGDLSVYWYQQSLDQGLQFLIQYYNGEERAKGNILERFSAQQFPDLHSELNLSSLELGDSALYFCASSVRQASTDTQYFGPGTRLTVL.